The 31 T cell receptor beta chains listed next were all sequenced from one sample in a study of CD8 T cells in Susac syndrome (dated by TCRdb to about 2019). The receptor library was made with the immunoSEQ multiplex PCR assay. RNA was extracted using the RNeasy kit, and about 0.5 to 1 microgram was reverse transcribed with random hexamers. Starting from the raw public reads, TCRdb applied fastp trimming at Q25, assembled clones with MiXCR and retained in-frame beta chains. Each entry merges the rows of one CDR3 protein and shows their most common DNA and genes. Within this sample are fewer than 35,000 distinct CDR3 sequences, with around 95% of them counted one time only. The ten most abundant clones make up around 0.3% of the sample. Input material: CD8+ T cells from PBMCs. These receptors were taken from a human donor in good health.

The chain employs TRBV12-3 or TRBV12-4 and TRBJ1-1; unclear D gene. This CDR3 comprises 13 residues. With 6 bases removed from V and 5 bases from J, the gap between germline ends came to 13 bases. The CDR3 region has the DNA TGTGCCAGCAGACCTGACCGGAAGACTGAAGCTTTCTTT. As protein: CASRPDRKTEAFF.

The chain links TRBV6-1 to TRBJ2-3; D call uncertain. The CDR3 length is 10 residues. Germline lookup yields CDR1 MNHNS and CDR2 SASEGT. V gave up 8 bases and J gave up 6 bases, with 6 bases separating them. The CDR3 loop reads CASYKDTQYF. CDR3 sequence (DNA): TGTGCCAGCTACAAGGATACGCAGTATTTT.

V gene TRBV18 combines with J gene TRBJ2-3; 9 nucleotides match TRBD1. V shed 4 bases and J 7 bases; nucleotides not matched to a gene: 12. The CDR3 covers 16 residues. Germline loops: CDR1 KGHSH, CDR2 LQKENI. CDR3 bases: TGTGCCAGCTCACGACCGGGACAGGGAAGGGGAAATACGCAGTATTTT. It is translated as CASSRPGQGRGNTQYF.

The CDR3 here is CASSPRDRRQYF. The CDR3 DNA reads TGTGCCAGCAGCCCCCGGGACAGACGGCAGTATTTT. This chain connects TRBV14 to TRBJ2-3; 7 bases are shared with TRBD1. This CDR3 comprises 12 residues. Germline V gene sequence: CDR1 SGHDN, CDR2 FVKESK. Germline trimming cut 4 bases from V and 11 bases from J; bases unmatched to any gene: 6.

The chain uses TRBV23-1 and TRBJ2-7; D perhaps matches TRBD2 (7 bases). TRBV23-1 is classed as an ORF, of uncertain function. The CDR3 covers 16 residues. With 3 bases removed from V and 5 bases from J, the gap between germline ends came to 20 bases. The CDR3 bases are TGCGCCAGCAGTCAGCAGACAGGCGGGGGTCTCGACGAGCAGTACTTC. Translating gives CASSQQTGGGLDEQYF.

The CDR3 region is CASSLTSGGAPYNEQFF. CDR3 sequence (DNA): TGTGCCAGCAGTCTGACTAGCGGGGGGGCCCCCTACAATGAGCAGTTCTTC. The chain carries TRBV6-2 or TRBV6-3 and TRBJ2-1; 14 nucleotides agree with TRBD2. The CDR3 runs to 17 residues. In germline, CDR1 is MNHEY, CDR2 SVGEGT. The trim removed 5 bases at V and 2 bases at J, leaving 5 bases unmatched.

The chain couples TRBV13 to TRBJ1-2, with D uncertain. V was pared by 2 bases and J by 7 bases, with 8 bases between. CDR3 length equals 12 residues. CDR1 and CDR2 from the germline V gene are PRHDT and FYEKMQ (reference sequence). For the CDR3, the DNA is TGTGCCAGCAGCTTAAGCCTGAGTGGCTACACCTTC. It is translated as CASSLSLSGYTF.

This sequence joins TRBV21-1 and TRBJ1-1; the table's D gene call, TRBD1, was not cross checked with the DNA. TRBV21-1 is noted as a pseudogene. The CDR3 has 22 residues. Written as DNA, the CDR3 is TGTGCCAGCAGCAAAGGGCCCCCTAGTGGGACAGGGTGGTCTCAAGTAAACACTGAAGCTTTCTTT. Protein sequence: CASSKGPPSGTGWSQVNTEAFF.

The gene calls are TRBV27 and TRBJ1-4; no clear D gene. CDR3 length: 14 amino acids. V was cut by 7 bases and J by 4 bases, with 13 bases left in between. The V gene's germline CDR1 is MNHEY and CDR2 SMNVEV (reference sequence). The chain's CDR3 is CASKRNSLNEKLFF. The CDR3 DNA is TGTGCCAGCAAAAGGAACAGTCTTAATGAAAAACTGTTTTTT.

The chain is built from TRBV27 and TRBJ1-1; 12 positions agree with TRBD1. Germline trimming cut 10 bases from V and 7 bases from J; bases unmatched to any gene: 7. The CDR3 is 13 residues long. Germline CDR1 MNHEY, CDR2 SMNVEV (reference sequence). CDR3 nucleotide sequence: TGTGCCACCTCCGGGACAGGGGGCCGTGAAGCTTTCTTT. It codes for CATSGTGGREAFF.

CDR3 sequence (DNA): TGTGCCAGCAGCTATCGCGAGGGGACTTACAATGAGCAGTTCTTC. This sequence encodes CASSYREGTYNEQFF. The genes are TRBV7-2 and TRBJ2-1; TRBD2 might be the D (6 bases). The germline V gene encodes CDR1 SGHTA and CDR2 FQGNSA. The CDR3 consists of 15 residues. Trimming cost V 4 bases and J 4 bases, with 14 bases left between them.

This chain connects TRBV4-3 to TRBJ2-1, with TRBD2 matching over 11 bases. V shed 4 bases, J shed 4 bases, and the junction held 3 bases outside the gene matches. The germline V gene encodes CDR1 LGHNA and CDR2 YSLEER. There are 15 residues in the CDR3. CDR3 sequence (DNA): TGCGCCAGCAGCCGGACTAGCGGGCAATACAATGAGCAGTTCTTC. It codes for CASSRTSGQYNEQFF.

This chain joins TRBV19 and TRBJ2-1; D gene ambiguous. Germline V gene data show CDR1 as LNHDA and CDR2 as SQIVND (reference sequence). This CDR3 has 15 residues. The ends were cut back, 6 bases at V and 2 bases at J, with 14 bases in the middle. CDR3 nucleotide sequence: TGTGCCAGTAGCAAGCTTACAGAACCCTACAATGAGCAGTTCTTC. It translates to CASSKLTEPYNEQFF.

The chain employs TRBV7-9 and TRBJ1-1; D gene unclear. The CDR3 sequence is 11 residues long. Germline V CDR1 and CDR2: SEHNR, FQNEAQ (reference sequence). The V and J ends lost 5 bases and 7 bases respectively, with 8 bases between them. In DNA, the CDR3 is TGTGCCAGCAGCCCCTCACATGAAGCTTTCTTT. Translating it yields CASSPSHEAFF.

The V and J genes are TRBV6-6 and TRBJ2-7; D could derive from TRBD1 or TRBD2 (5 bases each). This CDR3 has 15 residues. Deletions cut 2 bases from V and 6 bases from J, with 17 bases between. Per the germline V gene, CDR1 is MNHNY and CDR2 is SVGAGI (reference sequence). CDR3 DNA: TGTGCCAGCAGTTACACGGGGACCGCTCTACGCGAGCAGTACTTC. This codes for CASSYTGTALREQYF.

The CDR3 coding sequence is TGTGCCATATTCCAGGGAAGCACAGATACGCAGTATTTT. Translated: CAIFQGSTDTQYF. This chain connects TRBV10-3 to TRBJ2-3; D perhaps matches TRBD1 (5 bases). CDR1 is ENHRY, CDR2 SYGVKD, per germline. The CDR3 is made up of 13 amino acids. The V end was cut by 9 bases, the J end by 0 bases, with 10 bases between.

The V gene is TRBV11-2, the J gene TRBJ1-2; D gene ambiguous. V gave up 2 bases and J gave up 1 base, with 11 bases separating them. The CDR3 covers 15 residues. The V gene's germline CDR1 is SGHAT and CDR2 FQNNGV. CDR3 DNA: TGTGCCAGCAGCTTAAAAGGCTCTCTTAACTATGGCTACACCTTC. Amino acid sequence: CASSLKGSLNYGYTF.

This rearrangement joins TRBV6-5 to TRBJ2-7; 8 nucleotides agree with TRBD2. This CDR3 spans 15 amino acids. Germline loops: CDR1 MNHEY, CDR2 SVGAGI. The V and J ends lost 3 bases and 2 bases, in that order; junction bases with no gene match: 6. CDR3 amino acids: CASSYFGGGPYEQYF. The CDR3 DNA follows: TGTGCCAGCAGTTATTTCGGGGGGGGACCCTACGAGCAGTACTTC.

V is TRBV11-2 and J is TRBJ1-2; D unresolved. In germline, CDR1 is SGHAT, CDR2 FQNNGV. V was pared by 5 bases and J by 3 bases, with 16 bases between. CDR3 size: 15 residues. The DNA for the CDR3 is TGTGCCAGCAGCCCCCCCCAAAGGGTCGACTATGGCTACACCTTC. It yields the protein CASSPPQRVDYGYTF.

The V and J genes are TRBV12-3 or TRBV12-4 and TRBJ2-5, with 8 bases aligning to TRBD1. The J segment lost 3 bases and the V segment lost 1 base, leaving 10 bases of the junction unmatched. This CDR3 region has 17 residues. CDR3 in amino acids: CASSLGQGTLREETQYF. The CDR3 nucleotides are TGTGCCAGCAGTTTAGGACAGGGGACGCTTCGGGAAGAGACCCAGTACTTC.

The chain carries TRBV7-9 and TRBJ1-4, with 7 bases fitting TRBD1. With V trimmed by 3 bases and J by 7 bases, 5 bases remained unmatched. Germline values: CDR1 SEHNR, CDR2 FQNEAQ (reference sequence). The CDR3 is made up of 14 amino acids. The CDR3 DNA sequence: TGTGCCAGCAGCTTGACAGGGATGGGTGAAAAACTGTTTTTT. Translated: CASSLTGMGEKLFF.

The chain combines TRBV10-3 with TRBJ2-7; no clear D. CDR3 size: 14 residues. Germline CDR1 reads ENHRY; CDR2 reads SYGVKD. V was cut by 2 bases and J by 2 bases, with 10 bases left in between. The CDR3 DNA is TGTGCCATCAGTGAGATGGAGAGCCCCTACGAGCAGTACTTC. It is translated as CAISEMESPYEQYF.

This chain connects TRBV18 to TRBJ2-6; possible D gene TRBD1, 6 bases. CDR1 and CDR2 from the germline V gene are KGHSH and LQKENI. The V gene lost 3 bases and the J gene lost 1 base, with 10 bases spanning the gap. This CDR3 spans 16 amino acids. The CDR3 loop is CASSPTGKSGANVLTF. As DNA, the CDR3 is TGTGCCAGCTCACCCACAGGGAAATCTGGGGCCAACGTCCTGACTTTC.

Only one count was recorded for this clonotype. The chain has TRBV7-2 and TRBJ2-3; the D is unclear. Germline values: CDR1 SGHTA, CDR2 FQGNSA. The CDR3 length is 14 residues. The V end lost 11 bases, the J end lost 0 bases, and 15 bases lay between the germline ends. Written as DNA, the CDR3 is TGTGCCGACTCCGCAGAGTCTAGCACAGATACGCAGTATTTT. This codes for CADSAESSTDTQYF.

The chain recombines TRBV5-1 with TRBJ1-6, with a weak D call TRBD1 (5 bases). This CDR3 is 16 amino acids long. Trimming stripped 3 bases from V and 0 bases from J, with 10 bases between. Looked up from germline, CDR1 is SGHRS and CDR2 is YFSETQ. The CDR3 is CASSSQDLSYNSPLHF. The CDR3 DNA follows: TGCGCCAGCAGCTCACAGGACCTCTCCTATAATTCACCCCTCCACTTT.

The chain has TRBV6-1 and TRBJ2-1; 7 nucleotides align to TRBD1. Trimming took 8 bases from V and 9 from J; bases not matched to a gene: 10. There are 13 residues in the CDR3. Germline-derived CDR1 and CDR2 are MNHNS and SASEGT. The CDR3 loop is CASRPGQFGEQFF. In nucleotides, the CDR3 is TGTGCCAGCCGACCGGGACAGTTTGGTGAGCAGTTCTTC.

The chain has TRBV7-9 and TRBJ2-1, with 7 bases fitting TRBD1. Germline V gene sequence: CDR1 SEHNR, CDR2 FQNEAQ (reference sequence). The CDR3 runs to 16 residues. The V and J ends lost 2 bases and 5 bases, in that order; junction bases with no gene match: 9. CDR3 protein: CASSLPQGKGHNEQFF. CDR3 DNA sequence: TGTGCCAGCAGCTTACCACAGGGGAAAGGTCACAATGAGCAGTTCTTC.

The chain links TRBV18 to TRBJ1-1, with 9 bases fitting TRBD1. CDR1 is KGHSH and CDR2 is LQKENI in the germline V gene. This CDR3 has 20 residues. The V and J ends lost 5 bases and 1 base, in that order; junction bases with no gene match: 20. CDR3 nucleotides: TGTGCCAGCTCAATGACCAAGGGGGACAGGGCCAAGAGAGGGAACACTGAAGCTTTCTTT. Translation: CASSMTKGDRAKRGNTEAFF.

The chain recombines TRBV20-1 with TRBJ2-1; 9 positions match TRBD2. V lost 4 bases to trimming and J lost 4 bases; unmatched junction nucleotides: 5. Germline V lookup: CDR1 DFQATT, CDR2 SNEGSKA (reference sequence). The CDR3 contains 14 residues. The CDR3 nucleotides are TGCAGTGCTACTCTAGCGGGGACTTACAATGAGCAGTTCTTC. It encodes CSATLAGTYNEQFF.

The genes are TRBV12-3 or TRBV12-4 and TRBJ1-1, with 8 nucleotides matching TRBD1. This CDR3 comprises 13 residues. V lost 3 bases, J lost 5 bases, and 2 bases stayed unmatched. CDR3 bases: TGTGCCAGCAGTTTGTACAGGGGGACTGAAGCTTTCTTT. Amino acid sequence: CASSLYRGTEAFF.

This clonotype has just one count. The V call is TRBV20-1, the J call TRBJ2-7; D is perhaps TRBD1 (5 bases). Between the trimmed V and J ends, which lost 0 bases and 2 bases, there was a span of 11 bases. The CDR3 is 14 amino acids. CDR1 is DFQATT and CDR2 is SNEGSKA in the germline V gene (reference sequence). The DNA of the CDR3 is TGCAGTGCTAGAGAAACCCCAGGGACCTACGAGCAGTACTTC. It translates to CSARETPGTYEQYF.